The text below deals with one T cell receptor (beta chain). The data were obtained in a study of shared clonotypes between healthy human individuals. This table comes from immunoSEQ multiplex PCR, and its TCRdb copy is limited to in-frame clones, with some not included. Of about 1.9 million clones in the sample, just under 95% were seen once. Trimming took 1 base from V and 2 from J, leaving 13 bases between them. This CDR3 is 16 amino acids long. CDR1 SEHNR and CDR2 FQNEAQ come from the germline V gene (reference sequence). As defined, naive CD8 cells were CD45RO-negative and positively selected for CCR7, with terminally differentiated effector memory CD45RA+ cells excluded.

This chain joins TRBV7-9 and TRBJ2-3; the D is unclear. The receptor was derived from a young man in good health. Some clones in this sample may be carry-over from other donors' samples. The sample consisted of naive CD8+ T cells from PBMCs. In nucleotides, the CDR3 is TGTGCCAGCAGCTTAGAGAAAGGCTTGGTCACAGATACGCAGTATTTT. Its protein is CASSLEKGLVTDTQYF.